The clone carrying this T cell receptor beta chain has a single count. No antigen is known for it. This entry belongs to a study of persistence of HIV-infected CD4 T cells. The immunoSEQ assay was version 4, run in survey mode. The table came from immunoSEQ multiplex PCR; TCRdb's copy has only in-frame clones and leaves some out. Altogether tens of thousands of clones are present, less than 85% being singletons, with the ten largest covering roughly 1.7%. Cells were stimulated with overlapping HIV-1 Gag 15-mer peptides. CD40L/CD69 double-negative CD45RO-high memory CD4+ T cells were collected. The CDR3 totals 14 residues. Germline CDR1 and CDR2: SGHAT and FQDESV (reference sequence). The V and J ends lost 5 bases and 6 bases, in that order; junction bases with no gene match: 8.

This chain links TRBV11-1 with TRBJ1-2; 8 positions agree with TRBD1. The TCR sequence derives from an adult man with HIV who was CMV-seropositive. The sequencing used CD4+ T cells sorted from PBMCs after roughly 18-hour stimulation, collected from a patient who received antiretroviral therapy. The CDR3 sequence is CASSLDRGRNGYTF. Here the CDR3 DNA reads TGTGCCAGCAGCCTAGACAGGGGTAGGAATGGCTACACCTTC.